The clone carrying this TCR beta chain was seen more than once but under ten times. The target antigen is unknown. CDR1 is PRHDT and CDR2 is FYEKMQ in the germline V gene (reference sequence). CDR3 length equals 14 residues. With 5 bases removed from V and 2 bases from J, the gap between germline ends came to 7 bases. The data were taken from a study of human T cells and chemical hapten exposure. Broader study findings: The number of TCRs above 1 in 1000 frequency did not change after DPC sensitization.

Specified time point: patch test 2, 6 weeks after DPC sensitization. The treatment: therapeutic diphenylcyclopropenone sensitization with weekly scalp DPC. MiXCR, applied by TCRdb to the RACE reads, yields one record per CDR3 protein. This sample carries around 50,000 distinct CDR3 sequences, around 9.5% of them seen once, and the ten largest clones take under 2%. This rearrangement joins TRBV13 to TRBJ2-6; D is perhaps TRBD2 (5 bases). The sequence was obtained from a woman in her forties or fifties with alopecia areata. Some clones in this sample may be carry-over from other donors' samples. Sequencing used whole blood, obtained in connection with sensitization to the hapten diphenylcyclopropenone (DPC). The CDR3 coding sequence is TGTGCCAGCAGCCGGGGTCCTGGGGCCAACGTCCTGACTTTC. Its protein product is CASSRGPGANVLTF.